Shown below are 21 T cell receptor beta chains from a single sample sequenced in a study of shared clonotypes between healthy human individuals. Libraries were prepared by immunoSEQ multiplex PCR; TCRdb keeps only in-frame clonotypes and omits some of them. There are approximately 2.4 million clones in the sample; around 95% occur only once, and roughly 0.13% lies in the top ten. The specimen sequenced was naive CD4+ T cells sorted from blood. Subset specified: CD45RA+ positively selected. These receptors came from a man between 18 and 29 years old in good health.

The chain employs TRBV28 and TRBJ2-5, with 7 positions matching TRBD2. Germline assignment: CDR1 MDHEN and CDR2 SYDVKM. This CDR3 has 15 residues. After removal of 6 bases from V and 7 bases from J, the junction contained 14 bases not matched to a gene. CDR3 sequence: CASSADSGLRGTQYF. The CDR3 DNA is TGTGCCAGCAGCGCAGATAGCGGGCTGCGCGGGACCCAGTACTTC.

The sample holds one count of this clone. In DNA form, the CDR3 reads TGTGCCAGCAGTGACGGACCCTACACCGGGGAGCTGTTTTTT. Its protein product is CASSDGPYTGELFF. The rearrangement uses TRBV2 and TRBJ2-2; the D is unclear. V lost 3 bases and J lost 3, with 8 bases in between. CDR3 length equals 14 residues. Looked up from germline, CDR1 is SNHLY and CDR2 is FYNNEI.

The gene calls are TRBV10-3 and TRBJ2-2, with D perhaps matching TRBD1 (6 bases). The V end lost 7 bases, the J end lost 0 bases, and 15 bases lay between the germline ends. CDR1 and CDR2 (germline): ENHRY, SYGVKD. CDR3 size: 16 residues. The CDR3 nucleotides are TGTGCCATCACCGAACCTGGGACACCGAACACCGGGGAGCTGTTTTTT. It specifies CAITEPGTPNTGELFF.

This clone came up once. The CDR3 protein is CATSRDSGETYEQYF. The CDR3 bases are TGTGCCACCAGCAGAGATTCAGGGGAGACTTACGAGCAGTACTTC. The chain has TRBV15 and TRBJ2-7; D may be TRBD1 (6 bases). There are 15 residues in the CDR3. Germline V lookup: CDR1 LNHNV, CDR2 YYDKDF (reference sequence). Trimming left V 0 bases short and J 4 bases short, with 13 bases between.

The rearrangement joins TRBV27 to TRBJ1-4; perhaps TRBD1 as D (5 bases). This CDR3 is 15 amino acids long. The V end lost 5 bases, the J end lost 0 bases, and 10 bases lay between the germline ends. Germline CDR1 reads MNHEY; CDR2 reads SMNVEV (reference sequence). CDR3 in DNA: TGTGCCAGCAGTCTCCGGACAACAACTAATGAAAAACTGTTTTTT. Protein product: CASSLRTTTNEKLFF.

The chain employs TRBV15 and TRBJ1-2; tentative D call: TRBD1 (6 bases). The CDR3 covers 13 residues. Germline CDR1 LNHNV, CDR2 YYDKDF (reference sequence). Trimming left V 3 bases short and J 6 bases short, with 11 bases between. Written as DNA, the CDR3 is TGTGCCACCAGCAGGGGTACAGGGCATGGCTACACCTTC. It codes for CATSRGTGHGYTF.

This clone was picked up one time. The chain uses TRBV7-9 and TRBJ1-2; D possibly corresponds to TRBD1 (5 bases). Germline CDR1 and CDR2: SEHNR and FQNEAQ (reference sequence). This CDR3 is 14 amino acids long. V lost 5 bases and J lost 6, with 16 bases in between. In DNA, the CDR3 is TGTGCCAGCAGCCTCATTGGGGCTCGGGATGGCTACACCTTC. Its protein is CASSLIGARDGYTF.

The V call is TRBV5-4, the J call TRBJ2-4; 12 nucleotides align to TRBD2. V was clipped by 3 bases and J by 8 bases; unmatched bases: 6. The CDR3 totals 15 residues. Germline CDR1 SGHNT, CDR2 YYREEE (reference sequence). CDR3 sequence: CASSSTSGGTYIQYF. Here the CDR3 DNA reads TGTGCCAGCAGCTCGACTAGCGGGGGTACTTACATTCAGTACTTC.

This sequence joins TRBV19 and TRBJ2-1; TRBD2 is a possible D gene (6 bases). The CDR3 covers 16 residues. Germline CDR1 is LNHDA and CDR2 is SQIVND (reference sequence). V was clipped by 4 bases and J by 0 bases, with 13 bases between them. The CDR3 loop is CASSTGTSSSYNEQFF. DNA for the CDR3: TGTGCCAGTAGTACAGGGACTTCCAGCTCCTACAATGAGCAGTTCTTC. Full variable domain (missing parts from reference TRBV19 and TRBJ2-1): DGGITQSPKYLFRKEGQNVTLSCEQNLNHDAMYWYRQDPGQGLRLIYYSQIVNDFQKGDIAEGYSVSREKKESFPLTVTSAQKNPTAFYLCASSTGTSSSYNEQFFGPGTRLTVL.

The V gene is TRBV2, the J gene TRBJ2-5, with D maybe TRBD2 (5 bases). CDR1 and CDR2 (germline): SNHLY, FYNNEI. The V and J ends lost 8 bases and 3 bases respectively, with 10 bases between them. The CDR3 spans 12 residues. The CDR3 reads CASSRGEETQYF. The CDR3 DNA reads TGTGCCAGCTCACGGGGAGAAGAGACCCAGTACTTC.

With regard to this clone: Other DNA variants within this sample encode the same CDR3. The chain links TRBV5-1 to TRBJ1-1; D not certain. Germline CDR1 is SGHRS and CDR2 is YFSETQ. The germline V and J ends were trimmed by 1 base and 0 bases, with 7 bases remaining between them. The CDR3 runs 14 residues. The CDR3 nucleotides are TGCGCCAGCAGCTTGTCTACGATGAACACTGAAGCTTTCTTT. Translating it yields CASSLSTMNTEAFF.

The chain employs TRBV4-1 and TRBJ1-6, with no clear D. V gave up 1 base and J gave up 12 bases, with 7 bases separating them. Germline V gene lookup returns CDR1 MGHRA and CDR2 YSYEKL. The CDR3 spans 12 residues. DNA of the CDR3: TGCGCCAGCAGCCAAGGGCTCTTACCCCTCCACTTT. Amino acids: CASSQGLLPLHF.

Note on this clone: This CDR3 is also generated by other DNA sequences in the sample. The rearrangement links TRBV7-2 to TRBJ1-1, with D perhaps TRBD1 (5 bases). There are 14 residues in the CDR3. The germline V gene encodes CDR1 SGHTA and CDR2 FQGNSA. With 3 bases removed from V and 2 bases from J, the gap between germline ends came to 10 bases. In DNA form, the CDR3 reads TGTGCCAGCAGCTTGGGAGGGGTAAACACTGAAGCTTTCTTT. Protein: CASSLGGVNTEAFF.

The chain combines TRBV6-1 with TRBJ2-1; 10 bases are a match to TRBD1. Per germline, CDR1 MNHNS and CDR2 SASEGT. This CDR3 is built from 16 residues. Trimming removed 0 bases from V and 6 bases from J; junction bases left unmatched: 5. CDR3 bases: TGTGCCAGCAGTGAAGCCAGGACAGGGGGGGGCAATGAGCAGTTCTTC. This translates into CASSEARTGGGNEQFF.

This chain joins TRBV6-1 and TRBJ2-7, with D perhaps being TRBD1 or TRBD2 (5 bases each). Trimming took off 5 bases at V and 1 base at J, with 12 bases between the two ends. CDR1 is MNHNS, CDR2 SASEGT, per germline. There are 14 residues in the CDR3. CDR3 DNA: TGTGCCAGCAGTCGGGGCTGGGAATCCTACGAGCAGTACTTC. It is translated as CASSRGWESYEQYF.

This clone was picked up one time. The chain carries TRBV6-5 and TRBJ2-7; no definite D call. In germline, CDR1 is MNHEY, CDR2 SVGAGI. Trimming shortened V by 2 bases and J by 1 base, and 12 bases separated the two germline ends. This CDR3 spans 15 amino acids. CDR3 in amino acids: CASSYNVFGSYEQYF. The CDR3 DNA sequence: TGTGCCAGCAGTTACAATGTGTTTGGATCCTACGAGCAGTACTTC.

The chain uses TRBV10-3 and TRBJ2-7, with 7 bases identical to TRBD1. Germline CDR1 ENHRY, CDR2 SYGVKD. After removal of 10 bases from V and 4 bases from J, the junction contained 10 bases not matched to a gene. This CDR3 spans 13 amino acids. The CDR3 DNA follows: TGTGCCAACCGACTGACAGGGTTGTACGAGCAGTACTTC. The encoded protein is CANRLTGLYEQYF.

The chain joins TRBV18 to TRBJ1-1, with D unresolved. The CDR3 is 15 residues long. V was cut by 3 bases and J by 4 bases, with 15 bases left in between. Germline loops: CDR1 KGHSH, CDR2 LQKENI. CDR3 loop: CASSPMRAVPTEAFF. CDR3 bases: TGTGCCAGCTCACCTATGCGGGCGGTCCCCACTGAAGCTTTCTTT.

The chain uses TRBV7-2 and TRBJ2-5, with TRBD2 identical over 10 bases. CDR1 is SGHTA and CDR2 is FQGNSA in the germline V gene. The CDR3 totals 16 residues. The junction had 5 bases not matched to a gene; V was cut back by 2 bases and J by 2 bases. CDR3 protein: CASSLPSGRGQETQYF. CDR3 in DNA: TGTGCCAGCAGCTTACCTAGCGGGAGAGGTCAAGAGACCCAGTACTTC. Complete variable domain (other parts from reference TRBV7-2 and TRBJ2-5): GAGVSQSPSNKVTEKGKDVELRCDPISGHTALYWYRQSLGQGLEFLIYFQGNSAPDKSGLPSDRFSAERTGGSVSTLTIQRTQQEDSAVYLCASSLPSGRGQETQYFGPGTRLLVL.

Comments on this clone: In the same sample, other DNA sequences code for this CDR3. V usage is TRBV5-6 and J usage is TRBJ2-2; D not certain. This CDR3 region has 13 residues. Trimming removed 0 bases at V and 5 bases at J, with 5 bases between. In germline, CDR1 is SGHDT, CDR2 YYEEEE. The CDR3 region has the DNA TGTGCCAGCAGCTTGGTCGGGACCGGGGAGCTGTTTTTT. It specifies CASSLVGTGELFF. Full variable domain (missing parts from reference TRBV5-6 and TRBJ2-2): DAGVTQSPTHLIKTRGQQVTLRCSPKSGHDTVSWYQQALGQGPQFIFQYYEEEERQRGNFPDRFSGHQFPNYSSELNVNALLLGDSALYLCASSLVGTGELFFGEGSRLTVL.

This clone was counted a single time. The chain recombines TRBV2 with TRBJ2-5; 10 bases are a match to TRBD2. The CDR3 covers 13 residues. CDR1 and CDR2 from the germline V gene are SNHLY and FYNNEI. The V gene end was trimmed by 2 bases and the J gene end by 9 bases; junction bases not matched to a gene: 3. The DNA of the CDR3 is TGTGCCAGCAGTGAAACTAGCGGGGTGGCCCAGTACTTC. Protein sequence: CASSETSGVAQYF. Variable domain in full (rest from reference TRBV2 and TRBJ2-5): EPEVTQTPSHQVTQMGQEVILRCVPISNHLYFYWYRQILGQKVEFLVSFYNNEISEKSEIFDDQFSVERPDGSNFTLKIRSTKLEDSAMYFCASSETSGVAQYFGPGTRLLVL.